The 13 T cell receptor beta chains in this list originate from one sample, sequenced in a study of metastatic and nonmetastatic thyroid tumors (dated by TCRdb to about 2020). Before undergoing thyroid surgery, none of the patients had been given any kind of treatment. The library was built by means of PCR. TCRdb lists the instrument as Illumina HiSeq 4000. TCRdb cleaned the public reads at Q25 with fastp, built clones with MiXCR and kept in-frame beta chains. The sample profile shows about 39,000 clones; about 19% of them were found once. The ten biggest clones cover roughly 13% of the sample. Sequencing was performed on tumor tissue. These receptors originate from a female donor with papillary thyroid cancer or a benign thyroid nodule (not recorded which). Some clones in this sample may be carry-over from other donors' samples.

This clone was observed at least ten times. The chain uses TRBV11-2 and TRBJ1-3; 9 bases map to TRBD1. The CDR3 runs 14 residues. Germline V lookup: CDR1 SGHAT, CDR2 FQNNGV. The junction had 4 bases not matched to a gene; V was cut back by 8 bases and J by 2 bases. CDR3 DNA sequence: TGTGCCAGCGCCCGGACAGGGGCTGGAAACACCATATATTTT. Its translation: CASARTGAGNTIYF.

Of note for this clone: A junction boundary mismatches the germline segment, possibly from a read error. This rearrangement joins TRBV6-5 to TRBJ2-1; the match to TRBD1 covers 7 bases. The CDR3 contains 18 residues. Per the germline V gene, CDR1 is MNHEY and CDR2 is SVGAGI. The CDR3 region has the DNA TGTGACAGCATTTCAATAGCTAGGCGCAGGGGGATCTACAATGAGCAGTTCTTC. Amino acids: CDSISIARRRGIYNEQFF.

A few counts support this clone. The chain uses TRBV10-2 and TRBJ2-7, with D perhaps TRBD1 or TRBD2 (5 bases each). V lost 2 bases, J lost 5 bases, and 16 bases lay in between. This CDR3 is built from 15 residues. Germline V gives CDR1 WSHSY, CDR2 SAAADI. For the CDR3, the DNA is TGCGCCAGCAGTGAGACCGGGACCGTTAATGACGAGCAGTACTTC. This sequence encodes CASSETGTVNDEQYF.

This clone came up many times. V usage is TRBV7-2 and J usage is TRBJ2-3; 8 bases line up with TRBD2. The CDR3 length is 17 residues. The germline V gene encodes CDR1 SGHTA and CDR2 FQGNSA. The V segment lost 5 bases and the J segment 2 bases; nucleotides outside the gene matches: 12. The CDR3 bases are TGTGCCAGCAGCCCCGGGGGGGCGGGGGGCTACACAGATACGCAGTATTTT. Translation: CASSPGGAGGYTDTQYF.

In its sample, this clone was seen many times. V is TRBV28 and J is TRBJ2-7; D uncertain. The germline V gene encodes CDR1 MDHEN and CDR2 SYDVKM. There are 14 residues in the CDR3. Trimming shortened V by 5 bases and J by 0 bases, and 11 bases separated the two germline ends. The CDR3 region is CASSLGTTSYEQYF. CDR3 DNA: TGTGCCAGCAGTCTCGGAACTACCTCCTACGAGCAGTACTTC.

In the case of this clone: At one end, the junction sequence differs from germline, possibly due to a read error. The V and J genes are TRBV12-3 or TRBV12-4 and TRBJ1-2; D perhaps matches TRBD1 (6 bases). The CDR3 consists of 17 residues. The CDR3 nucleotides read TGTGCCAGCAGTTTACCGGACAGCTCCGAGGCTGGCTATGTCTACACCTTC. It yields the protein CASSLPDSSEAGYVYTF.

There are many counts of this clone. V is TRBV19 and J is TRBJ1-2; no definite D call. The V gene's germline CDR1 is LNHDA and CDR2 SQIVND (reference sequence). V was shortened by 3 bases and J by 0 bases, with 8 bases between the two germline ends. The CDR3 sequence is 14 residues long. In DNA form, the CDR3 reads TGTGCCAGTAGTATTGGCGGAGCTAACTATGGCTACACCTTC. This encodes CASSIGGANYGYTF.

The V gene is TRBV5-1, the J gene TRBJ1-6; 9 bases line up with TRBD1. Germline assignment: CDR1 SGHRS and CDR2 YFSETQ. CDR3 length equals 15 residues. V gave up 2 bases and J gave up 10 bases; unmatched junction bases: 7. CDR3 sequence reads: CASSLEETGGSPLHF. The CDR3 DNA reads TGCGCCAGCAGCTTAGAGGAAACAGGGGGCTCACCCCTCCACTTT.

This clone was found many times. J is TRBJ2-7 and V is TRBV30, with D perhaps matching TRBD2 (6 bases). There are 12 residues in the CDR3. Per germline, CDR1 GTSNPN and CDR2 SVGIG (reference sequence). V was trimmed by 2 bases and J by 3 bases, leaving 8 bases between them. DNA for the CDR3: TGTGCCTGGAGTCTGGGGGGCTACGAGCAGTACTTC. It encodes CAWSLGGYEQYF. Drawing the rest from reference TRBV30 and TRBJ2-7, the complete variable domain is SQTIHQWPATLVQPVGSPLSLECTVEGTSNPNLYWYRQAAGRGLQLLFYSVGIGQISSEVPQNLSASRPQDRQFILSSKKLLLSDSGFYLCAWSLGGYEQYFGPGTRLTVT.

Many counts were recorded for this clone. The J gene is TRBJ1-5, the V gene TRBV11-2, with TRBD1 identical over 7 bases. Losses at the gene ends were 1 base for V and 4 bases for J; bases not matched to a gene: 7. The CDR3 sequence is 16 residues long. Germline values: CDR1 SGHAT, CDR2 FQNNGV. The CDR3 DNA sequence: TGTGCCAGCAGCTTAGTAGGGGGCCAGTCTAATCAGCCCCAGCATTTT. Amino acid sequence: CASSLVGGQSNQPQHF.

Ten or more counts support this clone. V usage is TRBV5-1 and J usage is TRBJ2-6, with D uncertain. Germline-derived CDR1 and CDR2 are SGHRS and YFSETQ. V was shortened by 4 bases and J by 0 bases, with 5 bases between the two germline ends. The CDR3 sequence is 14 residues long. CDR3 residues: CASSLYSGANVLTF. CDR3 DNA sequence: TGCGCCAGCAGCCTCTACTCTGGGGCCAACGTCCTGACTTTC.

The sample holds many counts of this clone. The chain is built from TRBV11-2 and TRBJ1-1; the D gene is possibly TRBD1 (5 bases). There are 13 residues in the CDR3. V lost 5 bases to trimming and J lost 3 bases, with 10 bases between them. The germline CDR1 and CDR2 sequences are SGHAT and FQNNGV. CDR3 nucleotide sequence: TGTGCCAGCAGCAACCGGGGCGACACTGAAGCTTTCTTT. Protein sequence: CASSNRGDTEAFF.

This clone came up many times. The CDR3 DNA follows: TGCGCCAGCAGAGGTAGGGGGAGGGAGCAGTTCTTC. It yields the protein CASRGRGREQFF. The chain combines TRBV5-1 with TRBJ2-1, with D perhaps matching TRBD1 or TRBD2 (6 bases each). This CDR3 is 12 amino acids long. The germline gives CDR1 SGHRS, CDR2 YFSETQ. V lost 5 bases to trimming and J lost 10 bases, with 13 bases between them.